This T cell receptor (beta chain) was obtained from a study of shared clonotypes between healthy human individuals. Study-wide results and caveats: Sharing of clonotypes among donors was expected to vary with sequencing depth. Specimens sampled were limited to blood, with tissue repertoires likely differing.

Only in-frame clones appear in the TCRdb table, and some are missing; sequencing was by immunoSEQ multiplex PCR. In the table there are a few hundred thousand clones, approximately 77% of which are singletons. This CDR3 spans 15 amino acids. The germline V and J ends were trimmed by 0 bases and 6 bases, with 15 bases remaining between them. Germline V lookup: CDR1 SGDLS, CDR2 YYNGEE. Healthy adults negative for HIV, lacking recent acute infections or vaccinations, served as donors. In regard to this clone: The antigen remains undetermined.

This chain connects TRBV9 to TRBJ1-1, with D hard to call. The clonotype comes from a woman aged 40-49 years in good health. Some clones in this sample may be carry-over from other donors' samples. The specimen sequenced was PBMCs. CDR3 sequence (DNA): TGTGCCAGCAGCGTAGCATCGTTTTTTGGCTCTGAAGCTTTCTTT. Translation: CASSVASFFGSEAFF.